This TCR beta chain was captured by sequencing in a study of Graves' ophthalmopathy and Graves' hyperthyroidism. This clonotype was observed at least ten times. New diagnoses, under 2 months' duration, and ages 18 to 65 characterized the hyperthyroidism patients. Trimming pared 3 bases from V and 6 bases from J, leaving 6 bases between. This CDR3 has 12 residues. As the template, RNA transcripts were used to amplify TCR beta CDR3 regions. HTBI-primed RT-PCR formed the first round, and a multiplex PCR formed the second. TCRdb called the multiplex PCR reads again in MiXCR, with one record for every CDR3 protein. The sample carries 680,000 or so distinct CDR3 sequences, approximately 22% recorded once.

The J gene is TRBJ1-5, the V gene TRBV12-3 or TRBV12-4; no firm D call. The clonotype was recovered from a woman under 30 with stable Graves' hyperthyroidism. Some clones in this sample may be carry-over from other donors' samples. Input material: peripheral blood. In DNA form, the CDR3 reads TGTGCCAGCAGTTTTGGGTTTCAGCCCCAGCATTTT. Its protein product is CASSFGFQPQHF.